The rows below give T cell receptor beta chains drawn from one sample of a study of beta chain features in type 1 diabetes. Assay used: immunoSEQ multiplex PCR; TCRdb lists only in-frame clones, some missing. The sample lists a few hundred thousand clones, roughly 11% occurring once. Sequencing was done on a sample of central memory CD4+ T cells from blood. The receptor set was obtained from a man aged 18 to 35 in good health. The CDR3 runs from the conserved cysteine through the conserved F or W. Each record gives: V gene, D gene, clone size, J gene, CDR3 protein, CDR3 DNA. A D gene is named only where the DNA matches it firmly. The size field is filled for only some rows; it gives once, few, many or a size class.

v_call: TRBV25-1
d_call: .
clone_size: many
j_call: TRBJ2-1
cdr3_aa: CASSADSSSYNEQFF
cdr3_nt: TGTGCCAGCAGTGCGGACAGTAGCTCCTACAATGAGCAGTTCTTC

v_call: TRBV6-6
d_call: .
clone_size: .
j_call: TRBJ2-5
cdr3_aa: CASSSDQVAQETQYF
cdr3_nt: TGTGCCAGCAGTTCCGACCAGGTTGCACAAGAGACCCAGTACTTC

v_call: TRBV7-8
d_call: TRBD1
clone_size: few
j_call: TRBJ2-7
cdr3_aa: CASSLSGGNSYEQYF
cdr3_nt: TGTGCCAGCAGCTTATCAGGGGGCAACTCCTACGAGCAGTACTTC

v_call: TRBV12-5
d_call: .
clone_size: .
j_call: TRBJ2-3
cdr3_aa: CASGSSSSSHTDTQYF
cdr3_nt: TGTGCTAGTGGTTCGTCCTCCAGCAGCCACACAGATACGCAGTATTTT

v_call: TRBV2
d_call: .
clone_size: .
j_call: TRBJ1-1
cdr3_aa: CASRVTVMNTEAFF
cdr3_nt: TGTGCCAGCAGAGTGACAGTCATGAACACTGAAGCTTTCTTT

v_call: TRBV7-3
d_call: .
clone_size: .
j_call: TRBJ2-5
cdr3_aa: CASSLTPTETQYF
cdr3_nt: TGTGCCAGCAGCTTAACCCCGACGGAGACCCAGTACTTC

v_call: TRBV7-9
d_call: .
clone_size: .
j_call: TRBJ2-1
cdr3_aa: CASSLARGTSSYNEQFF
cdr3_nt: TGTGCCAGCAGCTTAGCGCGTGGCACGAGCTCCTACAATGAGCAGTTCTTC

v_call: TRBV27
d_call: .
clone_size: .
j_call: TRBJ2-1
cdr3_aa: CASSLRRSSYNEQFF
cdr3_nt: TGTGCCAGCAGTTTACGGCGGAGCTCCTACAATGAGCAGTTCTTC

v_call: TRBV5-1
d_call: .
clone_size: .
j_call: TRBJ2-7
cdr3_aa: CASKEGIEQYF
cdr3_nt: TGCGCCAGCAAGGAAGGGATCGAGCAGTACTTC

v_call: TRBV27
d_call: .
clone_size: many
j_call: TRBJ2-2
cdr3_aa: CASGYRINTGELFF
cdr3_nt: TGTGCCAGCGGATACAGGATTAACACCGGGGAGCTGTTTTTT

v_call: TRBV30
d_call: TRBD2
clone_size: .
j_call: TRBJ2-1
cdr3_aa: CAWSVPTSGRLNNEQFF
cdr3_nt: TGTGCCTGGAGTGTACCGACTAGCGGGAGGCTTAACAATGAGCAGTTCTTC

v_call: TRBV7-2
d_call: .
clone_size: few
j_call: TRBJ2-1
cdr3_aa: CASSYQFLSGNNEQFF
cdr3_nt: TGTGCCAGCAGCTATCAGTTTCTTAGCGGAAACAATGAGCAGTTCTTC

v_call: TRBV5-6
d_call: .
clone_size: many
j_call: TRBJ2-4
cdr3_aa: CASSLQLSAKNIQYF
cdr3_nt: TGTGCCAGCAGCTTGCAGCTCTCAGCCAAAAACATTCAGTACTTC

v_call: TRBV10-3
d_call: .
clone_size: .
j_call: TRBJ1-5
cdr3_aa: CAISAGLESNQPQHF
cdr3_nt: TGTGCCATCAGTGCAGGGCTTGAGAGCAATCAGCCCCAGCATTTT

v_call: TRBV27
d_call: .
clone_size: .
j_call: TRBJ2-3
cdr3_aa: CASSLRPWTGNTDTQYF
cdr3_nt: TGTGCCAGCAGTCTCCGCCCATGGACTGGTAACACAGATACGCAGTATTTT

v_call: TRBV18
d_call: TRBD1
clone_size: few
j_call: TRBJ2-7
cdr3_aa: CASAPGQGSYEQYF
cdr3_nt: TGTGCCAGCGCACCGGGACAGGGCTCCTACGAGCAGTACTTC

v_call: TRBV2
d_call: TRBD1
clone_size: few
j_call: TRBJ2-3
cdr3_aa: CASSGQGSTDTQYF
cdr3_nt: TGTGCCAGCAGCGGACAGGGGAGCACAGATACGCAGTATTTT

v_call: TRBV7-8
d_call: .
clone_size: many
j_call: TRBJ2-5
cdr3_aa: CASSLKETQYF
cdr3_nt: TGTGCCAGCAGCTTGAAAGAGACCCAGTACTTC

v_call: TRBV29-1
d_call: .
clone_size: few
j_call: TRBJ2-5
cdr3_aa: CSPRGQLAGSQYF
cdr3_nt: TGCAGCCCCCGCGGACAGCTCGCCGGTTCCCAGTACTTC

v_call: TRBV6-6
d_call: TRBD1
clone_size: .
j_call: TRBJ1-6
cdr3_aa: CASSWGVGQGNSPLHF
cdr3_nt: TGTGCCAGCAGCTGGGGAGTGGGACAGGGTAATTCACCCCTCCACTTT

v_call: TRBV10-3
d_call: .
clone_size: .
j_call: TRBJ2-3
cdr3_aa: CAISGAGTSTDTQYF
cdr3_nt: TGTGCCATCAGTGGGGCCGGGACTAGCACAGATACGCAGTATTTT

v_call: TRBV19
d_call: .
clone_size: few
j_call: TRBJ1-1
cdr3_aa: CASSRQNTEAFF
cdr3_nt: TGTGCCAGTAGTAGGCAGAACACTGAAGCTTTCTTT

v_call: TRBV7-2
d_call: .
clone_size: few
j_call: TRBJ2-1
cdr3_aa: CASSLTGPAVQGNEQFF
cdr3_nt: TGTGCCAGCAGCTTAACCGGTCCCGCGGTCCAAGGGAATGAGCAGTTCTTC

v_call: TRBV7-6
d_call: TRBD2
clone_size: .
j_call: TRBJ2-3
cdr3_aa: CASSFSGLADTQYF
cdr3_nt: TGTGCCAGCAGCTTCTCCGGACTAGCAGATACGCAGTATTTT

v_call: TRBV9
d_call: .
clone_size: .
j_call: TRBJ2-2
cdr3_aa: CASSVLAGNTGELFF
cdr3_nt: TGTGCCAGCAGCGTACTAGCCGGGAACACCGGGGAGCTGTTTTTT

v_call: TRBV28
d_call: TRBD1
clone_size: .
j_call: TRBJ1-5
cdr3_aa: CASSPRQGVRNQPQHF
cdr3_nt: TGTGCCAGCAGTCCTCGACAGGGGGTGCGCAATCAGCCCCAGCATTTT

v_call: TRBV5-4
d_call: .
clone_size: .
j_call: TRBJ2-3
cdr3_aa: CASSPPPGGGTDTQYF
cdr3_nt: TGTGCCAGCAGCCCCCCTCCCGGGGGAGGCACAGATACGCAGTATTTT

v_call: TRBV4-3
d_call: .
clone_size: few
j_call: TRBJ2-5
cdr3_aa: CASSQNRVQETQYF
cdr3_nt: TGCGCCAGCAGCCAAAATCGGGTCCAAGAGACCCAGTACTTC

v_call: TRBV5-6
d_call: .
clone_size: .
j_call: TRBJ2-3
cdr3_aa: CASSSQGTDTQYF
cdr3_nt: TGTGCCAGCAGCTCGCAAGGCACAGATACGCAGTATTTT

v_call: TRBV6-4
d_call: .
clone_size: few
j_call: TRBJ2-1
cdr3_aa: CASSVEAGHNEQFF
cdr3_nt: TGTGCCAGCAGTGTAGAAGCGGGCCACAATGAGCAGTTCTTC

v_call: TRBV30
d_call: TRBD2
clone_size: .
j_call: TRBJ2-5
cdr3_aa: CALAGLETQYF
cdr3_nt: TGTGCCTTAGCGGGGCTGGAGACCCAGTACTTC

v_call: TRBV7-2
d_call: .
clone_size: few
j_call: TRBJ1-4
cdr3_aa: CASSSTPGTQNGEKLFF
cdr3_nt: TGTGCCAGCAGTTCTACCCCCGGGACTCAAAACGGGGAAAAACTGTTTTTT

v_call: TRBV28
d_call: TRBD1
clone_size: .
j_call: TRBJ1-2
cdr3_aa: CASSSPGTGGSNYGYTF
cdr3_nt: TGTGCCAGCAGTTCGCCCGGGACAGGGGGAAGTAACTATGGCTACACCTTC

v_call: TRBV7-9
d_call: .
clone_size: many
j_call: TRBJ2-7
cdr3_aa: CASTGGRGHEQYF
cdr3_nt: TGTGCCAGCACCGGGGGGCGCGGGCACGAGCAGTACTTC

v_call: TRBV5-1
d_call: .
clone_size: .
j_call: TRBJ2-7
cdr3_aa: CASSVSGDDYEQYF
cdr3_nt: TGCGCCAGCAGCGTAAGCGGAGACGACTACGAGCAGTACTTC

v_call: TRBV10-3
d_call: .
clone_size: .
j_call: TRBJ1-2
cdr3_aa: CAISEGALCHF
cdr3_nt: TGTGCCATCAGTGAAGGGGCCTTGTGTCACTTC

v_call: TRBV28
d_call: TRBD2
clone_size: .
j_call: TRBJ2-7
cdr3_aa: CASRDTGTNSYEQYF
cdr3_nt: TGTGCCAGCAGGGACACCGGGACTAACTCCTACGAGCAGTACTTC

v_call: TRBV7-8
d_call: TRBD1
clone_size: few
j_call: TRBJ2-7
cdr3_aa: CASSQTRDRPYEQYF
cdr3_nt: TGTGCCAGCAGCCAGACCCGGGACAGGCCCTACGAGCAGTACTTC

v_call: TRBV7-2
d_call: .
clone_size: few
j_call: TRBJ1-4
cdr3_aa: CASSSRRTVREKLFF
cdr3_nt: TGTGCCAGCAGCTCTCGGCGGACAGTGCGAGAAAAACTGTTTTTT

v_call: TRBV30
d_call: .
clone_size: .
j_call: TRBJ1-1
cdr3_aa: CARDLGLNTEAFF
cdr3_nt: TGTGCCCGCGACTTGGGCTTGAACACTGAAGCTTTCTTT

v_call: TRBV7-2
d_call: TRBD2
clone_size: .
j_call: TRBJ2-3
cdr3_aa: CASSHKGTSGRSKGDTQYF
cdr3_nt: TGTGCCAGCAGCCACAAGGGGACTAGCGGGAGATCCAAAGGGGATACGCAGTATTTT

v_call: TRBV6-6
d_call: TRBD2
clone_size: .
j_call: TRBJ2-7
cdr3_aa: CASRETSGLSYEQYF
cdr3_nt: TGTGCCAGCAGGGAGACTAGCGGGCTCTCCTACGAGCAGTACTTC

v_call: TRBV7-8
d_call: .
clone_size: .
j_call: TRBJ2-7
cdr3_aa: CASSPGGVHSSYEQYF
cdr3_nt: TGTGCCAGCAGTCCCGGCGGCGTCCACTCCTCCTACGAGCAGTACTTC

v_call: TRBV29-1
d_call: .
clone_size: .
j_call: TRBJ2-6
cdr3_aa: CSVVGYSGANVLTF
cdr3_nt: TGCAGCGTTGTGGGATACTCTGGGGCCAACGTCCTGACTTTC

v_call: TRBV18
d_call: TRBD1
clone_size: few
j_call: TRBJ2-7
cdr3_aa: CASSVDRVSYEQYF
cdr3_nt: TGTGCCAGCTCGGTGGACAGGGTCTCCTACGAGCAGTACTTC

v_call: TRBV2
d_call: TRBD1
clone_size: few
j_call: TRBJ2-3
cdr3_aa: CASSGRDRGTDTQYF
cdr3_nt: TGTGCCAGCAGTGGCCGGGACAGGGGCACAGATACGCAGTATTTT

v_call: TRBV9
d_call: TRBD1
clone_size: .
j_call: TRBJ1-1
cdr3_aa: CASSVEGQANTEAFF
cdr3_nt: TGTGCCAGCAGCGTAGAAGGACAGGCGAACACTGAAGCTTTCTTT

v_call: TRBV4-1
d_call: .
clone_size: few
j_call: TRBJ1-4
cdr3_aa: CASSPFRGGTTNEKLFF
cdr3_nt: TGCGCCAGCAGCCCCTTCAGGGGAGGAACAACTAATGAAAAACTGTTTTTT

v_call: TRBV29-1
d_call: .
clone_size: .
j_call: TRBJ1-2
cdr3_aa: CSFRTVYGYTF
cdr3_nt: TGCAGCTTTAGGACGGTCTATGGCTACACCTTC

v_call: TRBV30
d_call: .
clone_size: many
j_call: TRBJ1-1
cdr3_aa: CAWRRGYTEAFF
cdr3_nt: TGTGCCTGGAGGAGGGGTTACACTGAAGCTTTCTTT

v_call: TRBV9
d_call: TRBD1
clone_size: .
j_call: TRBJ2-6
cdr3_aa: CASSVELDRTSGANVLTF
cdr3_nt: TGTGCCAGCAGCGTAGAGTTGGACAGGACCTCTGGGGCCAACGTCCTGACTTTC

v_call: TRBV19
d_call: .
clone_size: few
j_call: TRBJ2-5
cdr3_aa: CASSIGPYPGETQYF
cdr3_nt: TGTGCCAGTAGTATAGGCCCCTACCCGGGGGAGACCCAGTACTTC

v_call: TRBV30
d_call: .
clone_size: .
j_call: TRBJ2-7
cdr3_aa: CAWTHNWGASYEQYF
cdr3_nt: TGTGCCTGGACTCACAACTGGGGCGCCTCCTACGAGCAGTACTTC